A single sample gave rise to the 19 T cell receptor beta chains below, sequenced in a study of blood T cell repertoires in COVID-19. Produced via immunoSEQ multiplex PCR; TCRdb's table is partial and in-frame only. The sample lists about 240,000 clones, approximately 90% occurring once. Sequenced sample: peripheral blood. The receptors shown here come from a woman aged 40 to 50 who had recovered from COVID-19.

The V and J genes are TRBV6-1 and TRBJ2-3; D possibly corresponds to TRBD2 (6 bases). Trimming left V 4 bases short and J 0 bases short, with 14 bases between. Germline V gene lookup returns CDR1 MNHNS and CDR2 SASEGT. There are 16 residues in the CDR3. Here the CDR3 DNA reads TGTGCCAGCAGTGTTCCCGGCGGAGGGAGCACAGATACGCAGTATTTT. It encodes CASSVPGGGSTDTQYF.

CDR3 coding DNA: TGTGCCAGTAAGAAGAGTTTGGACAGGGGCACCGGGGAGCTGTTTTTT. Protein product: CASKKSLDRGTGELFF. V is TRBV19 and J is TRBJ2-2; TRBD1 aligns across 9 bases. The V gene end was trimmed by 7 bases and the J gene end by 4 bases; junction bases not matched to a gene: 10. The germline V gene has CDR1 LNHDA and CDR2 SQIVND (reference sequence). The CDR3 is 16 amino acids.

This chain connects TRBV6-2 or TRBV6-3 to TRBJ1-5; TRBD1 aligns across 9 bases. Germline trimming cut 6 bases from V and 11 bases from J; bases unmatched to any gene: 11. Germline V gene lookup returns CDR1 MNHEY and CDR2 SVGEGT. The CDR3 is 14 amino acids. The CDR3 loop reads CASSSRQGDGAQHF. The CDR3 DNA follows: TGTGCCAGCAGCTCCCGACAGGGGGATGGGGCCCAGCATTTT.

This clone was observed a few times. The chain carries TRBV18 and TRBJ1-3; D remains ambiguous. CDR1 is KGHSH and CDR2 is LQKENI in the germline V gene. The ends were cut back, 1 base at V and 4 bases at J, with 8 bases in the middle. The CDR3 is 14 amino acids. The chain's CDR3 is CASSPQEIGNTIYF. The DNA of the CDR3 is TGTGCCAGCTCACCACAGGAGATCGGAAACACCATATATTTT. Together with reference TRBV18 and TRBJ1-3, the CDR3 gives the full variable domain: NAGVMQNPRHLVRRRGQEARLRCSPMKGHSHVYWYRQLPEEGLKFMVYLQKENIIDESGMPKERFSAEFPKEGPSILRIQQVVRGDSAAYFCASSPQEIGNTIYFGEGSWLTVV.

The chain joins TRBV19 to TRBJ2-2; D might be TRBD1 (6 bases). CDR3 length: 14 residues. The germline gives CDR1 LNHDA, CDR2 SQIVND (reference sequence). The germline V and J ends were trimmed by 5 bases and 4 bases, with 11 bases remaining between them. The CDR3 DNA is TGTGCCAGTAGTCTGACCAGGGGCACCGGGGAGCTGTTTTTT. Residues: CASSLTRGTGELFF.

The chain links TRBV4-3 to TRBJ1-1; D gene uncertain. The CDR3 runs to 12 residues. Germline lookup yields CDR1 LGHNA and CDR2 YSLEER. V gave up 2 bases and J gave up 7 bases, with 8 bases separating them. The DNA of the CDR3 is TGCGCCAGCAGCCAACGGAGGGATGAAGCTTTCTTT. Translating gives CASSQRRDEAFF.

The chain combines TRBV7-6 with TRBJ1-3; tentative D call: TRBD1 (5 bases). The V gene lost 1 base and the J gene lost 7 bases, with 17 bases spanning the gap. In germline, CDR1 is SGHVS, CDR2 FNYEAQ. The CDR3 covers 16 residues. CDR3 sequence (DNA): TGTGCCAGCAGCTTAGGGCAGAACCCAGGGTCCAACACCATATATTTT. Encoded protein: CASSLGQNPGSNTIYF.

The chain links TRBV29-1 to TRBJ2-1; 11 bases are a match to TRBD2. The CDR3 runs to 15 residues. Germline values: CDR1 SQVTM, CDR2 ANQGSEA. J was trimmed by 13 bases and V by 1 base; bases with no gene match: 12. CDR3 sequence (DNA): TGCAGCGTTGAAGGGCTAGCGGGAGGTCGGGGAACCCAGTTCTTC. It yields the protein CSVEGLAGGRGTQFF.

This sequence joins TRBV5-6 and TRBJ1-1; weak D call: TRBD1 (5 bases). V lost 4 bases, J lost 7 bases, and 17 bases lay in between. Germline V CDR1 and CDR2: SGHDT, YYEEEE. This CDR3 region has 14 residues. In DNA, the CDR3 is TGTGCCAGCAGCCTGGGACCTGCGGAGGGTGAAGCTTTCTTT. Amino acids: CASSLGPAEGEAFF.

As concerns this clone: The same CDR3 is also encoded by other DNA sequences in this sample. This chain uses TRBV19 with TRBJ2-3; the match to TRBD2 covers 8 bases. The CDR3 length is 12 residues. Germline V gene sequence: CDR1 LNHDA, CDR2 SQIVND (reference sequence). With V trimmed by 4 bases and J by 6 bases, 0 bases remained unmatched. CDR3 loop: CASSTGGDTQYF. CDR3 bases: TGTGCCAGTAGTACGGGGGGGGATACGCAGTATTTT.

The chain links TRBV5-1 to TRBJ2-3; D possibly corresponds to TRBD2 (6 bases). V was shortened by 4 bases and J by 4 bases, with 13 bases between the two germline ends. In germline, CDR1 is SGHRS, CDR2 YFSETQ. The CDR3 has 14 residues. The CDR3: CASSQTPGADTQYF. CDR3 nucleotides: TGCGCCAGCAGCCAGACACCGGGGGCAGATACGCAGTATTTT. Supplemented by reference TRBV5-1 and TRBJ2-3, the full variable domain reads KAGVTQTPRYLIKTRGQQVTLSCSPISGHRSVSWYQQTPGQGLQFLFEYFSETQRNKGNFPGRFSGRQFSNSRSEMNVSTLELGDSALYLCASSQTPGADTQYFGPGTRLTVL.

This clone was counted a few times. The chain couples TRBV30 to TRBJ2-5, with 10 bases identical to TRBD1. Germline assignment: CDR1 GTSNPN and CDR2 SVGIG (reference sequence). Unmatched junction bases numbered 5, after V lost 5 bases and J lost 2 bases. This CDR3 spans 14 amino acids. The CDR3 coding sequence is TGTGCCTGGGGGGACAGGGGATATCAAGAGACCCAGTACTTC. It translates to CAWGDRGYQETQYF.

The rearrangement links TRBV11-3 to TRBJ2-2; D is unclear. Trimming stripped 1 base from V and 1 base from J, with 4 bases between. The CDR3 extends over 14 amino acids. CDR1 SGHNT and CDR2 YENEEA come from the germline V gene. CDR3 region: CASSLVRNTGELFF. In DNA, the CDR3 is TGTGCCAGCAGCTTAGTCAGGAACACCGGGGAGCTGTTTTTT.

The rearrangement links TRBV19 to TRBJ2-1, with unresolved D. CDR1 and CDR2 (germline): LNHDA, SQIVND (reference sequence). Between the trimmed V and J ends, which lost 7 bases and 6 bases, there was a span of 19 bases. CDR3 length: 15 residues. CDR3 coding DNA: TGTGCCAGTACCCCGGGTGTGGCTAGGCGCAATGAGCAGTTCTTC. It translates to CASTPGVARRNEQFF.

This rearrangement joins TRBV5-1 to TRBJ1-2; TRBD1 matches at 7 bases. This CDR3 spans 13 amino acids. Unmatched junction bases numbered 3, after V lost 7 bases and J lost 0 bases. The germline CDR1 and CDR2 sequences are SGHRS and YFSETQ. The CDR3 DNA reads TGCGCCAGCCAGGGACAGCCTAACTATGGCTACACCTTC. Protein product: CASQGQPNYGYTF.

The chain carries TRBV7-3 and TRBJ2-1; 7 bases fit TRBD2. The CDR3 is 16 residues long. Germline V lookup: CDR1 SGHTA, CDR2 FQGTGA. The J segment lost 6 bases and the V segment lost 3 bases, leaving 11 bases of the junction unmatched. In DNA, the CDR3 is TGTGCCAGCAGCTTTTGGGGCGACCCGGGGGGCAATGAGCAGTTCTTC. It yields the protein CASSFWGDPGGNEQFF.

The chain carries TRBV6-5 and TRBJ1-4; a weak D match, TRBD1 (5 bases). Trimming left V 0 bases short and J 10 bases short, with 9 bases between. Germline CDR1 reads MNHEY; CDR2 reads SVGAGI. CDR3 length: 13 amino acids. In nucleotides, the CDR3 is TGTGCCAGCAGTTACTCGATGGGGGGAAAACTGTTTTTT. This codes for CASSYSMGGKLFF.

This chain uses TRBV7-9 with TRBJ2-2; 8 bases line up with TRBD2. CDR3 length: 17 residues. After removal of 4 bases from V and 4 bases from J, the junction contained 11 bases not matched to a gene. Germline CDR1 and CDR2: SEHNR and FQNEAQ (reference sequence). The CDR3 region has the DNA TGTGCCAGCAGCTCCCATTCGGGAGGGTGGACCACCGGGGAGCTGTTTTTT. This sequence encodes CASSSHSGGWTTGELFF.

The CDR3 region is CASSGRTGRAPNYGYTF. CDR3 DNA: TGTGCCAGCAGTGGGAGAACAGGGAGGGCGCCTAACTATGGCTACACCTTC. This sequence joins TRBV2 and TRBJ1-2; a weak D match, TRBD1 (6 bases). The CDR3 loop spans 17 amino acids. V was pared by 4 bases and J by 0 bases, with 18 bases between. CDR1 SNHLY and CDR2 FYNNEI come from the germline V gene.